This TCR beta chain was documented in a study of blood T cell repertoires in COVID-19. Study-wide context: Specimens from acute and convalescent COVID-19 originated in the United States, Italy and Spain. In each case, the material was cDNA or gDNA derived from T cells, B-cell-depleted T cells, or PBMCs.

Generated by immunoSEQ multiplex PCR, the TCRdb table keeps only in-frame clones and is missing some. The sample comprises about 210,000 clones, about 86% of which are singletons, and roughly 1.5% rests with the top ten. The V and J ends lost 2 bases and 9 bases, in that order; junction bases with no gene match: 9. The germline V gene has CDR1 MNHNS and CDR2 SASEGT. The CDR3 is 17 amino acids. The V and J genes are TRBV6-1 and TRBJ2-1, with TRBD2 matching over 14 bases. Sequenced sample: peripheral blood. The clonotype was recovered from a man between 18 and 35 years old with active or convalescent COVID-19. The CDR3 nucleotides are TGTGCCAGCAGTGAACCCCGTGGACTAGCGGGAGGTGGTGAGCAGTTCTTC. Its translation: CASSEPRGLAGGGEQFF.